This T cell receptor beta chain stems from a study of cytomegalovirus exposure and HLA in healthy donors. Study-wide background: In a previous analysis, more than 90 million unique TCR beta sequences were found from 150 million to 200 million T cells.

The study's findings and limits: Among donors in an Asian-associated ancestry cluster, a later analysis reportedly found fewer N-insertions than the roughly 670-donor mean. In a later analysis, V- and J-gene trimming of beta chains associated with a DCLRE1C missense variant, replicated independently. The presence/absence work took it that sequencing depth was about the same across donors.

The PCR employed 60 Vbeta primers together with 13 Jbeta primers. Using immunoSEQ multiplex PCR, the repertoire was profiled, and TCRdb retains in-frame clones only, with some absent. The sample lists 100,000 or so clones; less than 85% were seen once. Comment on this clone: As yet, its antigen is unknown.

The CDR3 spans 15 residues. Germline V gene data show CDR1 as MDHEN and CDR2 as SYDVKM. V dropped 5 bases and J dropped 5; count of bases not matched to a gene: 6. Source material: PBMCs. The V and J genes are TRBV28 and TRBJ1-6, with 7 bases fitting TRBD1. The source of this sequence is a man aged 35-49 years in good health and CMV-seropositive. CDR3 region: CASSTIDRDNSPLHF. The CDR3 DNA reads TGTGCCAGCAGTACTATCGACAGGGATAATTCACCCCTCCACTTT.